These T cell receptor beta chains were read from a single sample in a study of blood T cell repertoires in COVID-19. Measured with immunoSEQ multiplex PCR; TCRdb has only the in-frame clones, and not every one. This sample yields 150,000 to 200,000 clones, of which over 70% are seen a single time; around 10% belongs to the top ten. The sequenced sample was PBMCs or T cells enriched from blood (not recorded which). The receptors originated from a man in his forties or fifties who had recovered from COVID-19. Each CDR3 is given with its conserved first and last residue. The order of the fields is D gene, J gene, clone size, V gene, CDR3 DNA, CDR3 protein. D genes are given only for firm matches. Clone size, where shown, is once, few, many, or a class for clones that have expanded.

- TRBJ2-3 once TRBV24-1 TGTGCCGCCGAGGTTTCTATCACAGATACGCAGTATTTT CAAEVSITDTQYF
- TRBJ2-7 - TRBV10-1 TGCGCCAGCTCCTTGTCTGGATCGAGGGAGCAGTACTTC CASSLSGSREQYF
- TRBJ1-3 - TRBV11-2 TGTGCCAGCAGCTTAGGGGGCATCACCATATATTTT CASSLGGITIYF
TRBD2 TRBJ2-5 - TRBV10-3 TGTGCCATCAGTGAAAGTCTCTCGGGGGGGTACCAAGAGACCCAGTACTTC CAISESLSGGYQETQYF
TRBD2 TRBJ2-5 - TRBV19 TGTGCCAGTAGTGCCCTTAGGACTAGCGGGAGGTTCAGCCGAGAGACCCAGTACTTC CASSALRTSGRFSRETQYF
TRBD1 TRBJ1-1 once TRBV5-5 TGTGCCAGCAGCTTTAGACAGGGGATACACTCTGAAGCTTTCTTT CASSFRQGIHSEAFF
TRBD1 TRBJ1-1 - TRBV6-5 TGTGCCACCGCCAGGGACAGGGGGCTGGGCACTGAAGCTTTCTTT CATARDRGLGTEAFF
TRBD1 TRBJ1-3 - TRBV10-1 TGCGCCAGCGTCCCCCTAACCGGGACAGGGGGAAACACCATATATTTT CASVPLTGTGGNTIYF
TRBD1 TRBJ2-5 - TRBV3-1/TRBV3-2 TGTGCCAGCAGGTCCGGACAGGGGGCAATAGAGACCCAGTACTTC CASRSGQGAIETQYF
TRBD2 TRBJ2-1 - TRBV5-3 TGTGCCAGAAGCTTGAGACCTAGCGGGAGTCCCCGGGGGCCCAGGTACAATGAGCAGTTCTTC CARSLRPSGSPRGPRYNEQFF